This TCR beta chain originates from a study of T cells in Graves' hyperthyroidism and ophthalmopathy. Study findings and constraints: Model predictions of ophthalmopathy came a median about 6.3 months before onset. Most thyroid clonotypes expanded above 0.001 were also detected in blood.

These patients, aged 18 to 65, had recently diagnosed hyperthyroidism lasting under 2 months. Reasons for excluding patients were uncontrolled infection, other autoimmune disease, pregnancy or lactation. RNA transcripts provided the source from which TCR beta CDR3 regions were amplified. HTBI primers were the set used in a first-round RT-PCR of the TCR CDR3. TCRdb reprocessed the multiplex PCR reads with MiXCR, giving one entry per CDR3 protein. The table records 500,000 to 750,000 distinct CDR3 sequences, about a sixth of them present only once. With respect to this clonotype: Its antigen is undetermined.

The V and J ends lost 5 bases and 7 bases respectively, with 3 bases between them. The germline gives CDR1 SGHAT, CDR2 FQNNGV. The CDR3 totals 9 residues. The sequence was collected from a woman aged 25 to 39 with Graves' hyperthyroidism. The chain uses TRBV11-2 and TRBJ2-7; D gene uncertain. Material for sequencing was blood. CDR3 in amino acids: CASSLEQYF. The CDR3 nucleotides are TGTGCCAGCAGCCTTGAGCAGTACTTC.